One and the same sample provided the 10 T cell receptor beta chains below, sequenced in a study of tumor-infiltrating lymphocytes in primary liver carcinoma. TCR beta cDNA came from about 0.45 ug total RNA, primed with a constant-region primer. Three rounds of nested multiplex PCR with slightly modified ARM-PCR produced TCR beta libraries. The opening two PCR rounds, ten to eleven cycles each, paired TRBV1-TRBV30 forward primers with a C-beta reverse primer. TCRdb passed the multiplex PCR reads through MiXCR, listing each CDR3 protein once. The sample lists 150,000 to 200,000 distinct CDR3 sequences, over 45% occurring once. Both blood RNA, taken from unsorted whole blood, and germline DNA were extracted. The sequenced material came from peripheral blood. Source of these receptors: a middle-aged man with primary liver carcinoma and hepatitis B virus infection.

Comments on this clonotype: With a much larger clone just one base away, this may be a read error. The chain links TRBV7-8 to TRBJ1-2; 7 bases fit TRBD1. The CDR3 sequence is 16 residues long. CDR1 is SGHVS and CDR2 is FQNEAQ in the germline V gene. The CDR3 DNA sequence: TGTGCCAGCAGCTCATCAACGCTCCGGGACAGCTATGGCTACATCTTC. This codes for CASSSSTLRDSYGYIF.

This clonotype was detected a few times. J is TRBJ2-7 and V is TRBV6-5; 7 bases line up with TRBD1. The CDR3 is 14 residues long. Per germline, CDR1 MNHEY and CDR2 SVGAGI. The J segment lost 0 bases and the V segment lost 4 bases, leaving 3 bases of the junction unmatched. For the CDR3, the DNA is TGTGCCAGCAGTTGGGACAGAAGCTCCTACGAGCAGTACTTC. The encoded protein is CASSWDRSSYEQYF.

As concerns this clonotype: Being one base from a much bigger clone, this may be a read error. The chain recombines TRBV6-6 with TRBJ1-2; D gene ambiguous. The germline V gene has CDR1 MNHNY and CDR2 SVGAGI (reference sequence). The CDR3 runs to 13 residues. The V end was cut by 5 bases, the J end by 2 bases, with 9 bases between. This chain's CDR3 is CASSVSYNYGYTF. CDR3 in DNA: TGTGCCAGCAGTGTATCATACAACTATGGCTACACCTTC.

This chain uses TRBV6-2 or TRBV6-3 with TRBJ1-5; TRBD1 matches 11 bases. The CDR3 contains 15 residues. CDR1 is MNHEY, CDR2 SVGEGT, per germline. V dropped 6 bases and J dropped 5; count of bases not matched to a gene: 6. For the CDR3, the DNA is TGTGCCAGCAGCCCAGGACAGGGGGCAGATCAGCCCCAGCATTTT. As protein: CASSPGQGADQPQHF.

The CDR3 sequence is CSGWGGPEAFF. Here the CDR3 DNA reads TGCAGCGGATGGGGGGGCCCTGAAGCTTTCTTT. The gene calls are TRBV29-1 and TRBJ1-1, with D perhaps TRBD1 (6 bases). Germline lookup yields CDR1 SQVTM and CDR2 ANQGSEA. The CDR3 covers 11 residues. Trimming took off 7 bases at V and 6 bases at J, with 12 bases between the two ends.

This clonotype was found many times. V and J are TRBV4-1 and TRBJ1-2, with D possibly TRBD1 on 6 matching bases. Germline assignment: CDR1 MGHRA and CDR2 YSYEKL. CDR3 size: 15 residues. Trimming took off 4 bases at V and 8 bases at J, with 20 bases between the two ends. CDR3 DNA: TGCGCCAGCAGCCTCAATGACAGGCCCAGCGGGGGCTACACCTTC. Its translation: CASSLNDRPSGGYTF.

Notes on this clonotype: This may stem from a read error, because a much larger clone lies one nucleotide away. This sequence joins TRBV29-1 and TRBJ2-5, with a tentative D call TRBD2 (6 bases). This CDR3 is built from 11 residues. CDR1 is SQVTM, CDR2 ANQGSEA, per germline. CDR3 sequence (DNA): TGCAGCGTTGGGGGAGGCGAGATCCAGTACTTC. Protein: CSVGGGEIQYF.

The chain has TRBV30 and TRBJ1-3; 7 bases match TRBD1. Germline CDR1 GTSNPN, CDR2 SVGIG (reference sequence). Germline trimming cut 2 bases from V and 0 bases from J; bases unmatched to any gene: 10. This CDR3 spans 17 amino acids. This CDR3 is CAWSRGTAKISGNTIYF. Written as DNA, the CDR3 is TGTGCCTGGAGTAGGGGGACAGCCAAAATCTCTGGAAACACCATATATTTT.

This clonotype was observed a handful of times. The V gene is TRBV6-2 or TRBV6-3, the J gene TRBJ2-5, with D possibly TRBD2 on 5 matching bases. V lost 6 bases, J lost 2 bases, and 16 bases lay in between. Germline CDR1 reads MNHEY; CDR2 reads SVGEGT. The CDR3 runs 15 residues. Here the CDR3 DNA reads TGTGCCAGCAGCCGCGGCTGGAGAGGGCAAGAGACCCAGTACTTC. Its protein product is CASSRGWRGQETQYF.

A note on this clonotype: Its ends do not fully match the called genes, so a read error is possible. The chain has TRBV11-2 and TRBJ2-1; D is possibly TRBD1 (6 bases). The CDR3 runs to 15 residues. Germline-derived CDR1 and CDR2 are SGHAT and FQNNGV. The CDR3 DNA sequence: TGTGCCAGCAGCGGGGGCCGAGGGTCCTACAATGGGCAGTTCTTC. This gives the protein CASSGGRGSYNGQFF.